This TCR beta chain was documented in a study of regulatory T cells in long-lasting Graves disease. This clonotype was detected many times. Trimming took 0 bases from V and 5 from J, leaving 11 bases between them. Germline V gene data show CDR1 as PRHDT and CDR2 as FYEKMQ (reference sequence). This CDR3 has 14 residues. Building of the TCR beta libraries involved iRepertoire HTBI primers and Arm-PCR of CDR3 regions. TCRdb reanalysed the multiplex PCR reads using MiXCR and keeps one entry per CDR3 protein. The repertoire holds 400,000 to 500,000 distinct CDR3 sequences, with 15% as singletons. The sample's time point: newly diagnosed GD, antithyroid drugs for less than 3 months. From PBMCs, RNA was extracted and then used to make the TCR library. In addition, the sample was reused for a study of T cells in Graves' hyperthyroidism and ophthalmopathy. That source reports: For the diagnoses, clinical symptoms, serum thyroxine and TRAb, thyroid ultrasound and orbital computed tomography were used.

This clonotype was sampled from a woman aged 25 to 45 with Graves disease. The rearrangement links TRBV13 to TRBJ2-7; D remains ambiguous. The material sequenced was peripheral blood mononuclear cells (PBMCs), taken at new diagnosis, from a patient treated with antithyroid drugs. The CDR3 is CASSLGLLRHEQYF. DNA of the CDR3: TGTGCCAGCAGCTTAGGCCTATTAAGGCACGAGCAGTACTTC.